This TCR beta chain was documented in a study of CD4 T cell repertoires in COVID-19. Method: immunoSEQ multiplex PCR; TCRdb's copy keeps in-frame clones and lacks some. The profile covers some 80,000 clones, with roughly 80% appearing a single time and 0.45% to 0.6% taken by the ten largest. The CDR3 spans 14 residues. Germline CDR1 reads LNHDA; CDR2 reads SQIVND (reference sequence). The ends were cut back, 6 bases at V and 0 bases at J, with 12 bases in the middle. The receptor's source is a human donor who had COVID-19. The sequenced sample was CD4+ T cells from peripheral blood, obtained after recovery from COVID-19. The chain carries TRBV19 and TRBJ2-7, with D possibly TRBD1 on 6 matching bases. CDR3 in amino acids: CASSRNRDSYEQYF. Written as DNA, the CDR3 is TGTGCCAGTAGCCGAAACAGGGACTCCTACGAGCAGTACTTC.